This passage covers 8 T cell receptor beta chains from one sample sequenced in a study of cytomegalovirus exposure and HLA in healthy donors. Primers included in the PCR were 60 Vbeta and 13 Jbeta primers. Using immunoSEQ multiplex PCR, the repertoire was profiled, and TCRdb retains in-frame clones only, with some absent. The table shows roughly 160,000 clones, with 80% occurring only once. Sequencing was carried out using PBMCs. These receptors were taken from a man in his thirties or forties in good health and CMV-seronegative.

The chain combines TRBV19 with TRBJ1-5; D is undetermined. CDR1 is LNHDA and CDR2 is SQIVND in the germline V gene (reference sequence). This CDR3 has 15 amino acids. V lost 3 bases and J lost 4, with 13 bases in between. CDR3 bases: TGTGCCAGTAGTATTGCCCACAGTCTGAATCAGCCCCAGCATTTT. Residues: CASSIAHSLNQPQHF.

The CDR3 sequence is CAWSRGQGVPEAFF. CDR3 coding DNA: TGTGCCTGGAGTAGGGGACAGGGAGTCCCTGAAGCTTTCTTT. The chain employs TRBV30 and TRBJ1-1; 9 bases are a match to TRBD1. After removal of 2 bases from V and 6 bases from J, the junction contained 7 bases not matched to a gene. Per the germline V gene, CDR1 is GTSNPN and CDR2 is SVGIG (reference sequence). The CDR3 covers 14 residues.

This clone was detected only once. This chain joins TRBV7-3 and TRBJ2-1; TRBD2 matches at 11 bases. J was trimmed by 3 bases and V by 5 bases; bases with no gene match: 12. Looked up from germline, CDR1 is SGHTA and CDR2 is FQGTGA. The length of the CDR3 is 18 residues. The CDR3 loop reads CASSPFGSGGAYYNEQFF. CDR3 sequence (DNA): TGTGCCAGCAGCCCATTCGGTAGCGGGGGGGCTTACTACAATGAGCAGTTCTTC.

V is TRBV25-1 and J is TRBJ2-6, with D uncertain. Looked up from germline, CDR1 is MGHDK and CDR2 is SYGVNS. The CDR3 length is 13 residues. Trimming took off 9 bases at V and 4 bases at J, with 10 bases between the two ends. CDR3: CASALAGANVLTF. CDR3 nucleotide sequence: TGTGCCAGTGCCCTGGCCGGGGCCAACGTCCTGACTTTC.

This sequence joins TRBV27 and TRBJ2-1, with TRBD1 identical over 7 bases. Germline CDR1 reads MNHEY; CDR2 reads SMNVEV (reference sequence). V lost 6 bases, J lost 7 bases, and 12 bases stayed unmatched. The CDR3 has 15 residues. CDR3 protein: CASSQRQGSWNEQFF. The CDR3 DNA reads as TGTGCCAGCAGCCAGAGACAGGGAAGTTGGAATGAGCAGTTCTTC.

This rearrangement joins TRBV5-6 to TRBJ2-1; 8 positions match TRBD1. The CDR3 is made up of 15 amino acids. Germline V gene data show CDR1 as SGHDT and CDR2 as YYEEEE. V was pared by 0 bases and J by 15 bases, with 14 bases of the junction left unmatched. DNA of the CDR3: TGTGCCAGCAGCTTGGGCAGGGGGCTCATGGTGCGGCGGTTCTTC. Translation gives CASSLGRGLMVRRFF.

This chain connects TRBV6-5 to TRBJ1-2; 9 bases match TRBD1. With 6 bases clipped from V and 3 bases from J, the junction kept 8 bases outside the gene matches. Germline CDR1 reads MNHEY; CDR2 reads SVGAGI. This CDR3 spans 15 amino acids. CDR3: CASRGTGFGDYGYTF. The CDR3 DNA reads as TGTGCCAGCAGGGGGACAGGGTTCGGCGACTATGGCTACACCTTC.

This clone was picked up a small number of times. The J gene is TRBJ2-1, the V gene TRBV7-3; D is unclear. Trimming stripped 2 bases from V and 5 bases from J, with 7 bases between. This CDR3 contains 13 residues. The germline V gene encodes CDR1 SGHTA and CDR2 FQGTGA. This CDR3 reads CASSLSRHNEQFF. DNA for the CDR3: TGTGCCAGCAGCTTATCCAGGCACAATGAGCAGTTCTTC.